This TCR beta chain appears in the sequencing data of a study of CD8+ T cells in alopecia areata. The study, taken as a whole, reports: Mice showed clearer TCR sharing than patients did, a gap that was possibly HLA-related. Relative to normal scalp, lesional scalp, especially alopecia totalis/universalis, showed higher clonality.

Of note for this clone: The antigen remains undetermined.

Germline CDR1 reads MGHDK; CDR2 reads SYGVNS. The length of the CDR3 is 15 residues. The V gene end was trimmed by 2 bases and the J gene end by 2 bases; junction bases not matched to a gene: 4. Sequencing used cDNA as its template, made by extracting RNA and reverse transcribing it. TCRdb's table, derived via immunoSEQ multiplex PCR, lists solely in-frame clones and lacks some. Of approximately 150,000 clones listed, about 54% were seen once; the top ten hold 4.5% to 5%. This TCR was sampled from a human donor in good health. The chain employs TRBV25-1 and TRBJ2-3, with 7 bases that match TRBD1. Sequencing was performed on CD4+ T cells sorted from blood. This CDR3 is CASSELGQATDTQYF. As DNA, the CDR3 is TGTGCCAGCAGTGAACTCGGACAGGCCACAGATACGCAGTATTTT.